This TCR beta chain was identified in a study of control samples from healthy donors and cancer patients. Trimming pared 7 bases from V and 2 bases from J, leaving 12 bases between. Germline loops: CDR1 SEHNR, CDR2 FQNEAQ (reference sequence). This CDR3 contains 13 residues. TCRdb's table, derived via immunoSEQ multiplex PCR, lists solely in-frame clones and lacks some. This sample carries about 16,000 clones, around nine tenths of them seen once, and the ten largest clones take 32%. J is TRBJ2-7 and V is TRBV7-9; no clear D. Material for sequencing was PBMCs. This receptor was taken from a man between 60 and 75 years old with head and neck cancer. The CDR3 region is CASTPDGAYEQYF. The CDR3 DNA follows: TGTGCCAGCACCCCCGACGGAGCCTACGAGCAGTACTTC.